These 32 T cell receptor beta chains came from one sample sequenced in a study of T cell repertoires in cytomegalovirus infection. TCRdb reanalysed the reads using MiXCR and keeps one entry per CDR3 protein. The sample has hundreds of thousands of distinct CDR3 sequences, 33% seen once. What these receptors recognize is not known. Sequencing used cultured PBMCs, obtained from culture after CMV antigen stimulation. The receptor set was obtained from a human donor in good health (CMV status not recorded). Some clones in this sample may be carry-over from other donors' samples.

The rearrangement links TRBV12-3 or TRBV12-4 to TRBJ1-1; D uncertain. V lost 2 bases to trimming and J lost 6 bases, with 13 bases between them. The CDR3 consists of 14 residues. CDR3 nucleotide sequence: TGTGCCAGCAGTTTAACCCGGAGTGGGCCTGAAGCTTTCTTT. Amino acids: CASSLTRSGPEAFF.

In its sample, this clonotype was seen once. The chain employs TRBV27 and TRBJ1-2, with 7 nucleotides matching TRBD1. The CDR3 extends over 14 amino acids. The V gene end was trimmed by 5 bases and the J gene end by 7 bases; junction bases not matched to a gene: 10. Germline CDR1 MNHEY, CDR2 SMNVEV (reference sequence). Here the CDR3 reads CASSARQGVSGYTF. The CDR3 DNA reads TGTGCCAGCAGTGCCCGACAGGGAGTGAGTGGCTACACCTTC.

The chain recombines TRBV12-3 or TRBV12-4 with TRBJ2-1, with D maybe TRBD2 (5 bases). V was clipped by 1 base and J by 9 bases, with 10 bases between them. This CDR3 is built from 13 residues. CDR3 coding DNA: TGTGCCAGCAGTTTAGTGGGAGAGGGTGAGCAGTTCTTC. Its translation: CASSLVGEGEQFF.

This clonotype was seen ten or more times. The chain couples TRBV6-2 or TRBV6-3 to TRBJ1-2; maybe TRBD1 (6 bases). Trimming shortened V by 9 bases and J by 2 bases, and 13 bases separated the two germline ends. The CDR3 is 13 residues long. CDR1 is MNHEY and CDR2 is SVGEGT in the germline V gene. CDR3 nucleotides: TGTGCCAGTGGAGGGGGGCCGAACTATGGCTACACCTTC. Translated, it gives CASGGGPNYGYTF.

In this sample, this clonotype turned up a few times. V usage is TRBV12-3 or TRBV12-4 and J usage is TRBJ2-7, with a possible D match to TRBD2 (6 bases). This CDR3 comprises 14 residues. Trimming pared 1 base from V and 7 bases from J, leaving 14 bases between. The DNA for the CDR3 is TGTGCCAGCAGTTTAGATGGGACTCGTAGGGAGCAGTACTTC. Its protein product is CASSLDGTRREQYF.

This sequence joins TRBV6-6 and TRBJ1-1; D is undetermined. Trimming took off 7 bases at V and 5 bases at J, with 17 bases between the two ends. Germline values: CDR1 MNHNY, CDR2 SVGAGI (reference sequence). CDR3 length: 14 amino acids. CDR3 coding DNA: TGTGCCAGCACCCCGCCCGGGGAGAGGACTGAAGCTTTCTTT. Translated, it gives CASTPPGERTEAFF.

The chain has TRBV6-2 or TRBV6-3 and TRBJ1-1, with D uncertain. The germline V and J ends were trimmed by 10 bases and 5 bases, with 14 bases remaining between them. In germline, CDR1 is MNHEY, CDR2 SVGEGT. This CDR3 comprises 12 residues. This chain's CDR3 is CATSEVQTEAFF. CDR3 sequence (DNA): TGTGCCACCTCGGAGGTACAGACTGAAGCTTTCTTT.

This clonotype was seen a single time. This rearrangement joins TRBV19 to TRBJ2-3, with 8 nucleotides matching TRBD2. CDR3 size: 18 residues. Germline-derived CDR1 and CDR2 are LNHDA and SQIVND (reference sequence). The V segment lost 3 bases and the J segment 6 bases; nucleotides outside the gene matches: 17. The CDR3 DNA is TGTGCCAGTAGTATCCTCGGGAGCGGGAGTGCCCCCTCGGATACGCAGTATTTT. It translates to CASSILGSGSAPSDTQYF.

With regard to this clonotype: A single base separates this from a much larger clone, so it may be a read error. The chain carries TRBV29-1 and TRBJ1-5; D uncertain. Germline V gene sequence: CDR1 SQVTM, CDR2 ANQGSEA. CDR3 size: 13 residues. The CDR3 loop reads CGVKGDSNQPQHF. CDR3 nucleotides: TGCGGCGTCAAGGGAGACAGCAATCAGCCCCAGCATTTT.

This chain uses TRBV15 with TRBJ2-7; D is uncertain. The V and J ends lost 0 bases and 3 bases respectively, with 15 bases between them. Germline V gene lookup returns CDR1 LNHNV and CDR2 YYDKDF (reference sequence). This CDR3 has 16 amino acids. The CDR3 loop reads CATSRDGFKVGYEQYF. As DNA, the CDR3 is TGTGCCACCAGCAGAGATGGATTCAAGGTCGGCTACGAGCAGTACTTC. The full variable domain, with the rest looked up from reference TRBV15 and TRBJ2-7, is DAMVIQNPRYQVTQFGKPVTLSCSQTLNHNVMYWYQQKSSQAPKLLFHYYDKDFNNEADTPDNFQSRRPNTSFCFLDIRSPGLGDTAMYLCATSRDGFKVGYEQYFGPGTRLTVT.

The count of this clonotype is one. The V gene is TRBV19, the J gene TRBJ2-1; TRBD2 matches 8 bases. The CDR3 length is 15 residues. Germline CDR1 reads LNHDA; CDR2 reads SQIVND (reference sequence). J gave up 4 bases and V 4 bases, and 6 bases lay outside the gene matches. The CDR3 loop is CASSTSGTRYNEQFF. For the CDR3, the DNA is TGTGCCAGTAGTACCTCCGGGACTAGGTACAATGAGCAGTTCTTC.

This chain uses TRBV7-9 with TRBJ2-7; TRBD1 is a possible D gene (6 bases). This CDR3 has 14 amino acids. V was shortened by 4 bases and J by 5 bases, with 15 bases between the two germline ends. Germline values: CDR1 SEHNR, CDR2 FQNEAQ (reference sequence). CDR3 sequence (DNA): TGTGCCAGCAGCTCCCCCATGGGACAAAACGAGCAGTACGTC. It yields the protein CASSSPMGQNEQYV.

This clonotype was counted a few times. The CDR3 region has the DNA TGTGCCAGCAGCCAAATCACAGCCGGTGGAAACACCATATATTTT. Translated, it gives CASSQITAGGNTIYF. The V call is TRBV4-2, the J call TRBJ1-3; D is unclear. V lost 2 bases, J lost 3 bases, and 11 bases lay in between. Germline-derived CDR1 and CDR2 are LGHNA and YNFKEQ. This CDR3 region has 15 residues.

The chain is built from TRBV6-1 and TRBJ2-2; TRBD1 aligns across 8 bases. This CDR3 spans 15 amino acids. Germline lookup yields CDR1 MNHNS and CDR2 SASEGT. V was pared by 5 bases and J by 5 bases, with 7 bases of the junction left unmatched. In nucleotides, the CDR3 is TGTGCCAGCAGTATCGGGACAGGACGAACCGGGGAGCTGTTTTTT. Translated: CASSIGTGRTGELFF.

V gene TRBV12-5 combines with J gene TRBJ2-1; 9 bases agree with TRBD2. The ends lost 5 bases at V and 10 bases at J; junction bases unmatched: 12. The CDR3 is 15 amino acids. CDR1 and CDR2 from the germline V gene are LGHNT and FRNRAP. The CDR3 nucleotides read TGTGCTAGTGGTAGAACGGGACTAGCCCGTACAGAGCAGTTCTTC. Protein: CASGRTGLARTEQFF.

The rearrangement uses TRBV6-2 or TRBV6-3 and TRBJ2-5; D perhaps matches TRBD2 (6 bases). Trimming cost V 4 bases and J 4 bases, with 13 bases left between them. This CDR3 is built from 14 residues. Germline V gene data show CDR1 as MNHEY and CDR2 as SVGEGT. The chain's CDR3 is CASSSAGTGETQYF. CDR3 coding DNA: TGTGCCAGCAGTTCGGCGGGGACGGGAGAGACCCAGTACTTC.

This chain connects TRBV7-2 to TRBJ2-7; D might be TRBD2 (7 bases). The CDR3 consists of 15 residues. Deletions cut 0 bases from V and 0 bases from J, with 9 bases between. Germline CDR1 and CDR2: SGHTA and FQGNSA. This chain's CDR3 is CASSLAGGGSYEQYF. DNA for the CDR3: TGTGCCAGCAGCTTAGCAGGGGGGGGCTCCTACGAGCAGTACTTC.

This clonotype was counted between two and nine times. This chain joins TRBV27 and TRBJ2-6; 11 bases line up with TRBD2. V was pared by 4 bases and J by 2 bases, with 1 base of the junction left unmatched. The CDR3 extends over 16 amino acids. The germline V gene has CDR1 MNHEY and CDR2 SMNVEV (reference sequence). In nucleotides, the CDR3 is TGTGCCAGCAGTTCGGGACTAGCGGCTGGGGCCAACGTCCTGACTTTC. Translation gives CASSSGLAAGANVLTF.

This sequence joins TRBV29-1 and TRBJ2-6; D gene uncertain. Germline CDR1 SQVTM, CDR2 ANQGSEA. The CDR3 is 15 amino acids. V gave up 0 bases and J gave up 1 base, with 7 bases separating them. Written as DNA, the CDR3 is TGCAGCGTTGAAGACGACATTTCTGGGGCCAACGTCCTGACTTTC. This gives the protein CSVEDDISGANVLTF.

This clonotype came up many times. V is TRBV7-2 and J is TRBJ1-5; 7 bases align to TRBD1. The CDR3 contains 15 residues. V lost 5 bases, J lost 1 base, and 5 bases stayed unmatched. The germline V gene encodes CDR1 SGHTA and CDR2 FQGNSA. CDR3 nucleotide sequence: TGTGCCAGCAGCGAAGGGACAGCCAGCAATCAGCCCCAGCATTTT. Its translation is CASSEGTASNQPQHF.

The CDR3 loop is CASSASSGSYEQYF. Here the CDR3 DNA reads TGTGCCAGCAGCGCGTCAAGTGGATCCTACGAGCAGTACTTC. The chain combines TRBV9 with TRBJ2-7; D unclear. Germline CDR1 SGDLS, CDR2 YYNGEE. V gave up 3 bases and J gave up 1 base, with 11 bases separating them. The CDR3 runs 14 residues. The entire variable domain, with the rest obtained from reference TRBV9 and TRBJ2-7, is as follows: DSGVTQTPKHLITATGQRVTLRCSPRSGDLSVYWYQQSLDQGLQFLIQYYNGEERAKGNILERFSAQQFPDLHSELNLSSLELGDSALYFCASSASSGSYEQYFGPGTRLTVT.

This clonotype was seen a single time. The V call is TRBV7-7, the J call TRBJ1-5; 9 bases map to TRBD1. This CDR3 has 14 amino acids. Trimming at V came to 9 bases and at J to 7 bases, leaving 10 bases not matched to a gene. Germline V gene data show CDR1 as SSHAT and CDR2 as FNYEAQ (reference sequence). The CDR3 region has the DNA TGTGCCAGGAGGGGGACAGGGAAGAGGCAGCCCCAGCATTTT. This translates into CARRGTGKRQPQHF.

This clonotype was counted between two and nine times. This chain connects TRBV4-3 to TRBJ2-3; 10 bases map to TRBD2. V shed 5 bases, J shed 4 bases, and the junction held 3 bases outside the gene matches. This CDR3 has 14 residues. The germline gives CDR1 LGHNA, CDR2 YSLEER. CDR3 sequence: CASSGGLAADTQYF. CDR3 nucleotides: TGCGCCAGCAGCGGCGGACTAGCGGCAGATACGCAGTATTTT.

This clonotype was recorded a few times. The CDR3 coding sequence is TGTGCCAGTAGTATGGGCGGGACCTCCTACAATGAGCAGTTCTTC. Residues: CASSMGGTSYNEQFF. The V and J genes are TRBV19 and TRBJ2-1, with D tentatively TRBD2 (6 bases). CDR3 length: 15 amino acids. Trimming cost V 3 bases and J 0 bases, with 9 bases left between them. Per the germline V gene, CDR1 is LNHDA and CDR2 is SQIVND (reference sequence).

This clonotype appeared a few times. The CDR3 here is CSARVMGQGAPGYTF. The CDR3 bases are TGCAGTGCTAGAGTCATGGGGCAGGGGGCGCCCGGCTACACCTTC. The chain joins TRBV20-1 to TRBJ1-2; 8 bases align to TRBD1. This CDR3 region has 15 residues. V shed 1 base, J shed 8 bases, and the junction held 12 bases outside the gene matches. In germline, CDR1 is DFQATT, CDR2 SNEGSKA (reference sequence).

In its sample, this clonotype was seen a few times. CDR3 in DNA: TGTGCCAGCAGCTTAGGGCTAGCGGGCGCCTTTGGGCAGTTCTTC. Translated: CASSLGLAGAFGQFF. The chain recombines TRBV7-2 with TRBJ2-1; 8 nucleotides match TRBD2. The CDR3 runs to 15 residues. Germline V CDR1 and CDR2: SGHTA, FQGNSA. The V and J ends lost 1 base and 12 bases, in that order; junction bases with no gene match: 11.

The rearrangement links TRBV20-1 to TRBJ2-3, with 8 bases matching TRBD2. Germline CDR1 reads DFQATT; CDR2 reads SNEGSKA (reference sequence). The V and J ends lost 3 bases and 2 bases, in that order; junction bases with no gene match: 7. CDR3 length: 15 residues. The CDR3 nucleotides are TGCAGTGCTAGTGGTCGGGAGGGGTTCACAGATACGCAGTATTTT. It translates to CSASGREGFTDTQYF.

This clonotype came up a few times. The chain is built from TRBV7-2 and TRBJ2-5, with 10 bases identical to TRBD2. This CDR3 comprises 15 residues. Per the germline V gene, CDR1 is SGHTA and CDR2 is FQGNSA. The junction had 7 bases not matched to a gene; V was cut back by 2 bases and J by 7 bases. CDR3 coding DNA: TGTGCCAGCAGCTTAAGCACTAGCGGGGTAGGGACCCAGTACTTC. Translating gives CASSLSTSGVGTQYF.

The chain recombines TRBV9 with TRBJ2-3, with 11 positions matching TRBD2. V lost 3 bases and J lost 2; bases outside the gene matches: 8. The CDR3 loop spans 17 amino acids. Germline-derived CDR1 and CDR2 are SGDLS and YYNGEE. CDR3 region: CASSDSGTSGDTDTQYF. Here the CDR3 DNA reads TGTGCCAGCAGCGATTCCGGGACTAGCGGAGACACAGATACGCAGTATTTT.

The gene calls are TRBV7-9 and TRBJ2-3; D possibly corresponds to TRBD2 (6 bases). The germline gives CDR1 SEHNR, CDR2 FQNEAQ (reference sequence). V lost 2 bases, J lost 5 bases, and 11 bases lay in between. The CDR3 consists of 14 residues. The CDR3 protein is CASSLRGGEDTQYF. The CDR3 coding sequence is TGTGCCAGCAGCTTACGAGGAGGGGAAGATACGCAGTATTTT.

This clonotype occurred a few times. The gene calls are TRBV7-2 and TRBJ2-7; 13 nucleotides agree with TRBD2. Per germline, CDR1 SGHTA and CDR2 FQGNSA. Trimming at V came to 5 bases and at J to 3 bases, leaving 7 bases not matched to a gene. The CDR3 runs 16 residues. The CDR3 protein is CASSRGTSGAYYEQYF. CDR3 sequence (DNA): TGTGCCAGCAGCCGCGGGACTAGCGGGGCCTACTACGAGCAGTACTTC.

This chain connects TRBV24-1 to TRBJ1-3; D is uncertain. Trimming pared 3 bases from V and 6 bases from J, leaving 8 bases between. Germline CDR1 reads KGHDR; CDR2 reads SFDVKD. This CDR3 is 13 amino acids long. The chain's CDR3 is CATSDPTTNTIYF. CDR3 coding DNA: TGTGCCACCAGTGATCCGACAACAAACACCATATATTTT.